This T cell receptor (beta chain) comes out of a study of beta chain features in type 1 diabetes. Study-level results: In all four CD4+ subsets, TCRB CDR3 length was significantly, moderately reduced in type 1 diabetes. Here, the possible influence of HLA type (on TCRB rearrangement) remained unresolved. Because the template was cDNA, high-expressing cells might be over-represented. For type 1 diabetes patients, VDJ junctions showed fewer insertions and more deletions.

This clone has more than one count but fewer than ten. What it binds is not known. The CDR3 consists of 14 residues. CDR1 and CDR2 (germline): SGHNT, YYREEE (reference sequence). Trimming shortened V by 4 bases and J by 5 bases, and 13 bases separated the two germline ends. As every portion of the isolated RNA was reverse transcribed, the sequencing read expressed TCRB transcripts. Clones were read by immunoSEQ multiplex PCR, and TCRdb kept only the in-frame ones, dropping some. This sample has fewer than 400,000 clones, with 9.3% found just once. Sequencing input: central memory CD4+ T cells from blood. The chain couples TRBV5-4 to TRBJ2-1, with D maybe TRBD2 (5 bases). This clonotype was obtained from a man in his thirties or forties with type 1 diabetes. The CDR3 protein is CASSLGAADNEQFF. CDR3 coding DNA: TGTGCCAGCAGCCTCGGAGCGGCGGACAATGAGCAGTTCTTC.